One sample yielded the 6 T cell receptor beta chains listed below, sequenced in a study of T cells in Graves' hyperthyroidism and ophthalmopathy. Amplified regions were TCR beta CDR3 sequences from RNA transcripts. A set of HTBI primers served as the primers for a first-round RT-PCR of the TCR CDR3. TCRdb re-called the multiplex PCR reads through MiXCR, storing one row per CDR3 protein. The table lists about 640,000 distinct CDR3 sequences, roughly 20% of them singletons. Input material: blood. The receptors stem from a man aged 25-40 years with Graves' ophthalmopathy.

The chain uses TRBV11-3 and TRBJ2-7; 7 bases are a match to TRBD2. V lost 1 base, J lost 4 bases, and 7 bases stayed unmatched. There are 15 residues in the CDR3. Germline loops: CDR1 SGHNT, CDR2 YENEEA. The CDR3 region is CASSLGAGVPYEQYF. The CDR3 DNA reads TGTGCCAGCAGCTTAGGCGCGGGAGTACCTTACGAGCAGTACTTC.

This sequence joins TRBV27 and TRBJ2-7, with D possibly TRBD2 on 5 matching bases. The CDR3 runs to 13 residues. The V and J ends lost 4 bases and 3 bases respectively, with 10 bases between them. CDR1 and CDR2 from the germline V gene are MNHEY and SMNVEV (reference sequence). CDR3: CASSYGIIYEQYF. CDR3 DNA sequence: TGTGCCAGCAGTTACGGGATTATCTACGAGCAGTACTTC.

This clonotype was counted at least ten times. The chain employs TRBV3-1 and TRBJ2-5, with D uncertain. Germline V gives CDR1 LGHDT, CDR2 YNNKEL (reference sequence). There are 14 residues in the CDR3. Trimming removed 6 bases at V and 0 bases at J, with 11 bases between. The CDR3 bases are TGTGCCAGCAGTCTACAGACGTACCAAGAGACCCAGTACTTC. As protein: CASSLQTYQETQYF.

Only a few counts were recorded for this clonotype. The gene calls are TRBV7-8 and TRBJ2-1; 14 nucleotides agree with TRBD2. Germline V lookup: CDR1 SGHVS, CDR2 FQNEAQ. This CDR3 contains 17 residues. V dropped 6 bases and J dropped 10; count of bases not matched to a gene: 14. The CDR3 DNA reads as TGTGCCAGCAGGGAGACCGGGACTAGCGGGAGTCTGGGCGAGCAGTTCTTC. Translating gives CASRETGTSGSLGEQFF. Looking up the rest from reference TRBV7-8 and TRBJ2-1 gives the full variable domain: GAGVSQSPRYKVAKRGQDVALRCDPISGHVSLFWYQQALGQGPEFLTYFQNEAQLDKSGLPSDRFFAERPEGSVSTLKIQRTQQEDSAVYLCASRETGTSGSLGEQFFGPGTRLTVL.

The rearrangement uses TRBV6-5 and TRBJ2-7, with D perhaps TRBD1 or TRBD2 (6 bases each). Germline loops: CDR1 MNHEY, CDR2 SVGAGI. CDR3 size: 15 residues. V was trimmed by 2 bases and J by 1 base, leaving 12 bases between them. For the CDR3, the DNA is TGTGCCAGCAGTTACCGAGGGGGAGGTTCCTACGAGCAGTACTTC. This sequence encodes CASSYRGGGSYEQYF.

The rearrangement uses TRBV20-1 and TRBJ1-2, with a possible D match to TRBD1 (6 bases). Germline CDR1 is DFQATT and CDR2 is SNEGSKA (reference sequence). The ends were cut back, 6 bases at V and 8 bases at J, with 19 bases in the middle. CDR3 length: 13 amino acids. In DNA, the CDR3 is TGCAGTGCGCCGGACAGACTTCCCTCGGGCTACACCTTC. This encodes CSAPDRLPSGYTF.